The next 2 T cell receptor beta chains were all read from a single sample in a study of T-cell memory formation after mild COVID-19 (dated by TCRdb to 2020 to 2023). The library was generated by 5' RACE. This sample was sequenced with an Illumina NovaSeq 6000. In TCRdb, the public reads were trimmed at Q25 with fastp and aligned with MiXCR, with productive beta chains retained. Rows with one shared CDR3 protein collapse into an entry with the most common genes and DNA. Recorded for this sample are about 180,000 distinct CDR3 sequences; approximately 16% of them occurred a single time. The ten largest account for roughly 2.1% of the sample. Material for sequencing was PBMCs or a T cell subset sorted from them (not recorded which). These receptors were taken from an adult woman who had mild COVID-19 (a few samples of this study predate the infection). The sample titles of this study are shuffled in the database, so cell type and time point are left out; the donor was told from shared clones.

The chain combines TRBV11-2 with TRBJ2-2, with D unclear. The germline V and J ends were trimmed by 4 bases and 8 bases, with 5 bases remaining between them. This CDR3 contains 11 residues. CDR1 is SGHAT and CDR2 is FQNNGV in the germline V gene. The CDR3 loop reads CASSSQGELFF. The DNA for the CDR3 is TGTGCCAGCAGCTCCCAAGGGGAGCTGTTTTTT.

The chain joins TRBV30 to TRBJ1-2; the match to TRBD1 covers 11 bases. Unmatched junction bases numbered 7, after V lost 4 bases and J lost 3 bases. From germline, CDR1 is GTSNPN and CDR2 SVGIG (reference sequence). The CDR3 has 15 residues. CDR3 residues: CAWMGGQGAYYGYTF. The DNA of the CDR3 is TGTGCCTGGATGGGCGGACAGGGGGCTTACTATGGCTACACCTTC.